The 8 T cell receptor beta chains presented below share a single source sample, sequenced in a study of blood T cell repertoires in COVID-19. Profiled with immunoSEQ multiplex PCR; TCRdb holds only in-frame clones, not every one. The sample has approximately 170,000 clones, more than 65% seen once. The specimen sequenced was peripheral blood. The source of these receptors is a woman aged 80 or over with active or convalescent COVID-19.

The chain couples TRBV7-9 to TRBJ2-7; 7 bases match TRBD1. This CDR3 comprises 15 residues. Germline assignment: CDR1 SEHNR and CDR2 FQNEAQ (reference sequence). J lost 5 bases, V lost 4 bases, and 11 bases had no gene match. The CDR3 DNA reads TGTGCCAGCAGCTCTTTCCGGGACAGAGGTAACGAGCAGTACTTC. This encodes CASSSFRDRGNEQYF.

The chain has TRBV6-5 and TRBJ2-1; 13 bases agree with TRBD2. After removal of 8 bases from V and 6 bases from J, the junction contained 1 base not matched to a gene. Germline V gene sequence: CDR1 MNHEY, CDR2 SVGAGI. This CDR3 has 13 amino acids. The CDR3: CASRLAGGNEQFF. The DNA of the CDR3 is TGTGCCAGCCGACTAGCGGGAGGCAATGAGCAGTTCTTC.

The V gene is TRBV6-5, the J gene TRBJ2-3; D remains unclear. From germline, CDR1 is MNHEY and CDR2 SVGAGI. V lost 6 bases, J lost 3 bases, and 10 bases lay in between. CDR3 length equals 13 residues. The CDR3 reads CASSPGLTDTQYF. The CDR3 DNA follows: TGTGCCAGCAGCCCCGGGTTGACAGATACGCAGTATTTT.

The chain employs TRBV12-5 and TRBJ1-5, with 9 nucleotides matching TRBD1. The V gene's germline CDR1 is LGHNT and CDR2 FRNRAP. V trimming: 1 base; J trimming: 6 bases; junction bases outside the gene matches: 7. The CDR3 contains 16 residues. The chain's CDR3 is CASGLGPTGGSQPQHF. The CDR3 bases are TGTGCTAGTGGTTTGGGACCGACAGGGGGAAGTCAGCCCCAGCATTTT.

CDR3 bases: TGTGCCAGTAGTCCGTACAGGGGGCTAGCTTTCTTT. Its translation is CASSPYRGLAFF. The chain is built from TRBV19 and TRBJ1-1; 9 bases are a match to TRBD1. Germline CDR1 and CDR2: LNHDA and SQIVND (reference sequence). Losses at the gene ends were 5 bases for V and 10 bases for J; bases not matched to a gene: 5. CDR3 size: 12 residues.

The CDR3 DNA sequence: TGTGCCAGCAGCTTAACGGGAGGGGCTAATGGGGAGCAGTTCTTC. This codes for CASSLTGGANGEQFF. This sequence joins TRBV7-3 and TRBJ2-1, with 7 bases identical to TRBD2. Germline CDR1 and CDR2: SGHTA and FQGTGA. The CDR3 spans 15 residues. V shed 0 bases, J shed 10 bases, and the junction held 9 bases outside the gene matches.

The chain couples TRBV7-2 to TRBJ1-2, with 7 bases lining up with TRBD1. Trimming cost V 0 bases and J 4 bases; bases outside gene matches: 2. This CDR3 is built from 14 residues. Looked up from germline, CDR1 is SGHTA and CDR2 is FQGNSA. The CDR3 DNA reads TGTGCCAGCAGCTTAGCGGGACAGCCCTATGGCTACACCTTC. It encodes CASSLAGQPYGYTF.

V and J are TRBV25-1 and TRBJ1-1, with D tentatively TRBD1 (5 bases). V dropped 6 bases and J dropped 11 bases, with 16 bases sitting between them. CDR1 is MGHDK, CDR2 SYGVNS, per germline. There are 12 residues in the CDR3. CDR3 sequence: CASSPGGKGAFF. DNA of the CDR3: TGTGCCAGCAGCCCGGGGGGAAAAGGGGCTTTCTTT.